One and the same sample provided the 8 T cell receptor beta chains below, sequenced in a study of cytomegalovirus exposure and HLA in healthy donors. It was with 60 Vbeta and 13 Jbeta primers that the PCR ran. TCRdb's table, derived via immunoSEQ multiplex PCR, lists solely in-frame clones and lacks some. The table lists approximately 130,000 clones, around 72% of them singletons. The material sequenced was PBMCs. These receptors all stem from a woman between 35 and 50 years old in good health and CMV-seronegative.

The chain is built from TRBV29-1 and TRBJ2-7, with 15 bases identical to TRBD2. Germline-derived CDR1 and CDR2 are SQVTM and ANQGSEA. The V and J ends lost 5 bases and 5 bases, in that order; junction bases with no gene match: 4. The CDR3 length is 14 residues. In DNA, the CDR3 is TGCAGCGTTAACGGACTAGCGGGAGGGCACGAGCAGTACTTC. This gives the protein CSVNGLAGGHEQYF.

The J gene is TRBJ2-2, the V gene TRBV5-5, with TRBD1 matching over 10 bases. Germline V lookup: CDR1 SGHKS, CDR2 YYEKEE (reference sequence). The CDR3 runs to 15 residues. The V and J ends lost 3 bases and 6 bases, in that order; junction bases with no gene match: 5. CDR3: CASSSRQGAAGELFF. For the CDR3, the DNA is TGTGCCAGCAGCTCCCGACAGGGGGCCGCCGGGGAGCTGTTTTTT.

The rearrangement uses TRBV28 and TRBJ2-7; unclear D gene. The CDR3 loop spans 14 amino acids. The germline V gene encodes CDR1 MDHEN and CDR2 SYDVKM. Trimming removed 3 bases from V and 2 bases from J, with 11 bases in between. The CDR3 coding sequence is TGTGCCAGCAGTTTTTTCAGGCCCCCCTACGAGCAGTACTTC. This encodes CASSFFRPPYEQYF.

For the CDR3, the DNA is TGCAGCGCTCCCGACGGAGTAGCCCGCACAGATACGCAGTATTTT. Encoded protein: CSAPDGVARTDTQYF. The V call is TRBV29-1, the J call TRBJ2-3; D uncertain. Trimming stripped 7 bases from V and 1 base from J, with 18 bases between. CDR1 is SQVTM and CDR2 is ANQGSEA in the germline V gene. The CDR3 contains 15 residues.

The DNA for the CDR3 is TGTGCCAGCAGCTTAGTTCTTACGGGGGGAACGTTCGAGCAGTACTTC. Amino acid sequence: CASSLVLTGGTFEQYF. The rearrangement links TRBV7-2 to TRBJ2-7, with 7 positions matching TRBD2. Germline V CDR1 and CDR2: SGHTA, FQGNSA. This CDR3 is 16 amino acids long. The trim removed 1 base at V and 6 bases at J, leaving 12 bases unmatched.

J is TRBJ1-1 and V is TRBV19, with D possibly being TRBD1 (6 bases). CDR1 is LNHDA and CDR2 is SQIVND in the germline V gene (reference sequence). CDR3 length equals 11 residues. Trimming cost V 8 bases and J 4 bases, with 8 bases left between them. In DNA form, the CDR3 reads TGTGCCAGTCAGGGGTTCACTGAAGCTTTCTTT. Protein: CASQGFTEAFF.

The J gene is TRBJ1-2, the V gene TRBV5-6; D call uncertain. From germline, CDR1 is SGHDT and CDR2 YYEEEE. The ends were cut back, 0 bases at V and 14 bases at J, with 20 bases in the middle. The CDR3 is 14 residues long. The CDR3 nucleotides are TGTGCCAGCAGCTTGGACGGCCTCCCTATGGGCAGGACCTTC. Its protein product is CASSLDGLPMGRTF.

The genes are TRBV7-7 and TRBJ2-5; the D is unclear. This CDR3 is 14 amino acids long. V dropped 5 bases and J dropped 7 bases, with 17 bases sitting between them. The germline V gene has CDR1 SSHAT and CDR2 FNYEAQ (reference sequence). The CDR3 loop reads CASSPDLPAGTQYF. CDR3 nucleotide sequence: TGTGCCAGCAGCCCAGATTTACCCGCAGGGACCCAGTACTTC. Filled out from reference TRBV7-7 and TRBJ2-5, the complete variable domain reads GAGVSQSPRYKVTKRGQDVTLRCDPISSHATLYWYQQALGQGPEFLTYFNYEAQPDKSGLPSDRFSAERPEGSISTLTIQRTEQRDSAMYRCASSPDLPAGTQYFGPGTRLLVL.